One sample yielded the 12 T cell receptor beta chains listed below, sequenced in a study of CD8+ T cells in alopecia areata. Treatment given: oral pan-JAK inhibitor, 5-10 mg twice daily. Sequencing relied on a cDNA template that was reverse transcribed from extracted RNA. Clones were read by immunoSEQ multiplex PCR, and TCRdb kept only the in-frame ones, dropping some. The sample holds roughly 140,000 clones; approximately 85% are singletons and the top ten take 20% to 25%. The material sequenced was CD8+ T cells sorted from blood, taken at week 4, from a patient treated with tofacitinib. The source of these receptors is a human donor with alopecia areata.

The gene calls are TRBV15 and TRBJ2-7; the D is unclear. CDR3 size: 14 residues. V was shortened by 0 bases and J by 5 bases, with 11 bases between the two germline ends. Germline V gives CDR1 LNHNV, CDR2 YYDKDF (reference sequence). This chain's CDR3 is CATSRDRSDDEQYF. CDR3 DNA: TGTGCCACCAGCAGAGATCGGTCAGATGACGAGCAGTACTTC.

In its sample, this clone was seen once. The chain recombines TRBV2 with TRBJ2-3, with D possibly being TRBD1 or TRBD2 (5 bases each). The CDR3 loop spans 14 amino acids. Deletions cut 3 bases from V and 8 bases from J, with 15 bases between. Germline V lookup: CDR1 SNHLY, CDR2 FYNNEI. The CDR3 here is CASSDPRAEVTQYF. CDR3 coding DNA: TGTGCCAGCAGTGATCCCAGGGCGGAGGTTACGCAGTATTTT. Full variable domain (remainder filled in from reference TRBV2 and TRBJ2-3): EPEVTQTPSHQVTQMGQEVILRCVPISNHLYFYWYRQILGQKVEFLVSFYNNEISEKSEIFDDQFSVERPDGSNFTLKIRSTKLEDSAMYFCASSDPRAEVTQYFGPGTRLTVL.

In its sample, this clone was seen once. The chain combines TRBV7-9 with TRBJ2-5; 7 positions agree with TRBD2. This CDR3 contains 18 residues. In germline, CDR1 is SEHNR, CDR2 FQNEAQ (reference sequence). The ends lost 5 bases at V and 2 bases at J; junction bases unmatched: 17. The CDR3 DNA is TGTGCCAGCAGCCCTCGGGAGGTCAGGGCGTATTCTCAAGAGACCCAGTACTTC. Translated: CASSPREVRAYSQETQYF.

The gene calls are TRBV27 and TRBJ2-1; D tentatively reads TRBD1 or TRBD2 (5 bases each). This CDR3 region has 13 residues. V was clipped by 2 bases and J by 9 bases, with 11 bases between them. In germline, CDR1 is MNHEY, CDR2 SMNVEV (reference sequence). The CDR3 loop reads CASSLGKGSEQFF. The CDR3 DNA is TGTGCCAGCAGTTTAGGGAAGGGGAGTGAGCAGTTCTTC.

The chain is built from TRBV5-6 and TRBJ2-5; no definite D call. Germline lookup yields CDR1 SGHDT and CDR2 YYEEEE. V lost 4 bases, J lost 2 bases, and 6 bases lay in between. CDR3 size: 12 residues. The CDR3 coding sequence is TGTGCCAGCAGCCTGTTACAAGAGACCCAGTACTTC. This encodes CASSLLQETQYF.

The rearrangement links TRBV29-1 to TRBJ2-1; possibly TRBD2 for D (6 bases). Germline V gives CDR1 SQVTM, CDR2 ANQGSEA. Deletions cut 4 bases from V and 2 bases from J, with 12 bases between. The CDR3 is made up of 14 amino acids. The CDR3 region is CSVGETSTYNEQFF. CDR3 coding DNA: TGCAGCGTTGGTGAGACTAGTACCTACAATGAGCAGTTCTTC.

The chain uses TRBV7-6 and TRBJ2-3; maybe TRBD1 (6 bases). This CDR3 has 15 amino acids. The V and J ends lost 3 bases and 3 bases respectively, with 13 bases between them. Germline values: CDR1 SGHVS, CDR2 FNYEAQ. The CDR3 region has the DNA TGTGCCAGCAGCTTGACAGGCCTGGGGACAGATACGCAGTATTTT. Translation: CASSLTGLGTDTQYF. Variable domain in full (rest from reference TRBV7-6 and TRBJ2-3): GAGVSQSPRYKVTKRGQDVALRCDPISGHVSLYWYRQALGQGPEFLTYFNYEAQQDKSGLPNDRFSAERPEGSISTLTIQRTEQRDSAMYRCASSLTGLGTDTQYFGPGTRLTVL.

The chain uses TRBV4-1 and TRBJ2-5; maybe TRBD2 (5 bases). Germline CDR1 and CDR2: MGHRA and YSYEKL. The CDR3 runs to 15 residues. V lost 0 bases to trimming and J lost 5 bases, with 13 bases between them. CDR3 DNA sequence: TGCGCCAGCAGCCAAGACGGGGAAATGGGGGAGACCCAGTACTTC. Residues: CASSQDGEMGETQYF.

This clone was found once. The V and J genes are TRBV7-9 and TRBJ2-7, with 8 positions matching TRBD2. The CDR3 contains 16 residues. V was clipped by 3 bases and J by 6 bases; unmatched bases: 13. Germline CDR1 and CDR2: SEHNR and FQNEAQ (reference sequence). The CDR3 protein is CASSFIRTSGTSEQYF. In DNA form, the CDR3 reads TGTGCCAGCAGCTTTATTCGAACCTCCGGGACTAGCGAGCAGTACTTC.

The V and J genes are TRBV6-5 and TRBJ1-1; D ambiguous. Looked up from germline, CDR1 is MNHEY and CDR2 is SVGAGI. CDR3 length: 15 residues. Trimming took 0 bases from V and 1 from J, leaving 9 bases between them. The CDR3 is CASSYSVSGNTEAFF. The CDR3 nucleotides are TGTGCCAGCAGTTACTCCGTTTCGGGGAACACTGAAGCTTTCTTT.

This clone was detected a few times. V usage is TRBV10-3 and J usage is TRBJ2-1, with unresolved D. The CDR3 is made up of 13 amino acids. The germline V gene encodes CDR1 ENHRY and CDR2 SYGVKD. Trimming took 3 bases from V and 8 from J, leaving 11 bases between them. Written as DNA, the CDR3 is TGTGCCATCAGTGACCGCCAGGTCGATGAGCAGTTCTTC. Translated: CAISDRQVDEQFF.

The J gene is TRBJ2-5, the V gene TRBV6-5; 7 bases agree with TRBD1. Germline V gene lookup returns CDR1 MNHEY and CDR2 SVGAGI. Trimming at V came to 5 bases and at J to 4 bases, leaving 10 bases not matched to a gene. This CDR3 region has 15 residues. In DNA form, the CDR3 reads TGTGCCAGCAGTACCGAAGGACAGGCTGGAGAGACCCAGTACTTC. Encoded protein: CASSTEGQAGETQYF.